This passage covers 23 T cell receptor beta chains from one sample sequenced in a study of tumor and adjacent non-tumor tissue in lung cancer. This sample's RNA came from whole unsorted tissue. Distant lung tissue was collected more than 3 cm away from the tumor edge. Three rounds of nested PCR, following a modified ARM-PCR protocol, produced the TCRbeta library. TCRdb analysed the multiplex PCR reads with MiXCR anew, one entry per CDR3 protein. The sample holds about 67,000 distinct CDR3 sequences, approximately 73% seen once. The material sequenced was distant non-tumor lung tissue. Receptor source: a man between 60 and 70 years old with non-small cell lung cancer.

A note on this clonotype: The conserved final phenylalanine or tryptophan is absent from the CDR3, which likely points to a read error. J is TRBJ2-7 and V is TRBV6-5; 7 nucleotides line up with TRBD2. CDR1 is MNHEY, CDR2 SVGAGI, per germline. V lost 4 bases to trimming and J lost 6 bases; unmatched junction nucleotides: 12. The length of the CDR3 is 15 residues. CDR3 sequence (DNA): TGTGCCAGCAGTTTCTCGAGGCGGGAGACAGCCGAGCAGTACTTA. This sequence encodes CASSFSRRETAEQYL.

On this clonotype: Mismatch with germline at one junction end may stem from a read error. The chain combines TRBV11-1 with TRBJ2-3, with TRBD1 matching over 8 bases. The CDR3 has 15 amino acids. CDR1 and CDR2 (germline): SGHAT, FQDESV (reference sequence). The DNA for the CDR3 is TGTGCCAGCAGTCCCTGGACAGGGCTCACAGATATGCAGTATTTT. This codes for CASSPWTGLTDMQYF.

A note on this clonotype: Mismatch with germline at one junction end may stem from a read error. The chain uses TRBV14 and TRBJ2-1; TRBD2 matches at 7 bases. Germline loops: CDR1 SGHDN, CDR2 FVKESK. There are 15 residues in the CDR3. The CDR3 loop reads CASSKNGLEYKEQFF. In DNA, the CDR3 is TGTGCCAGCAGCAAAAACGGACTAGAGTACAAAGAGCAGTTCTTC.

The chain is built from TRBV24-1 and TRBJ2-7, with unresolved D. Germline CDR1 is KGHDR and CDR2 is SFDVKD. V gave up 12 bases and J gave up 3 bases, with 11 bases separating them. CDR3 size: 11 residues. The CDR3: CAAGEYYEQYF. The CDR3 DNA sequence: TGTGCCGCCGGTGAGTACTACGAGCAGTACTTC.

The genes are TRBV5-1 and TRBJ2-7, with D perhaps matching TRBD1 (6 bases). Looked up from germline, CDR1 is SGHRS and CDR2 is YFSETQ. The CDR3 has 14 amino acids. The CDR3 loop reads CNSSLKGDGYEQYF. The CDR3 nucleotides are TGCAACAGCAGCTTAAAGGGGGACGGCTACGAGCAGTACTTC.

On this clonotype itself: One end of the junction does not line up with germline, which may come from a read error. V and J are TRBV29-1 and TRBJ1-1; 9 nucleotides align to TRBD1. The CDR3 has 12 amino acids. CDR1 is SQVTM, CDR2 ANQGSEA, per germline. In DNA form, the CDR3 reads TGCAGCGGGGGGACAGGGAACATTGAAGCCCTCTTT. Amino acid sequence: CSGGTGNIEALF.

A note on this clonotype: Since no conserved phenylalanine or tryptophan closes the CDR3, a read error is the likely cause. No DNA is shown, since the ends of the CDR3 on it are uncertain; the CDR3 is the one TCRdb lists. V usage is TRBV14 and J usage is TRBJ2-5; the table's D call TRBD2 went unverified against the DNA. Both ends counted, the CDR3 spans 16 residues. CDR1 is SGHDN and CDR2 is FVKESK in the germline V gene. The CDR3 protein is CASSRWTSGRQETQYL.

With respect to this clonotype: At one boundary the junction diverges from the germline segment, which might be a read error. This chain links TRBV29-1 with TRBJ1-1; TRBD1 aligns across 7 bases. The CDR3 is made up of 13 amino acids. The germline CDR1 and CDR2 sequences are SQVTM and ANQGSEA. Written as DNA, the CDR3 is TGCAGCACCTCGGCAGGGGGGGGCACTGAACCTTTCTTT. This sequence encodes CSTSAGGGTEPFF.

This clonotype was observed once. One end of the junction is discordant with germline, which a read error may explain. The chain recombines TRBV6-1 with TRBJ1-4; D call uncertain. The CDR3 totals 14 residues. Germline lookup yields CDR1 MNHNS and CDR2 SASEGT. CDR3 in DNA: TGTGTCAGCAGTGAACGATCCCGGAATGGAAAACTGTTTTTT. Its translation is CVSSERSRNGKLFF.

About this clonotype: A read error is likely, as this CDR3 ends without the conserved phenylalanine or tryptophan. This chain links TRBV6-1 with TRBJ1-2; D gene ambiguous. This CDR3 spans 14 amino acids. The V gene lost 4 bases and the J gene lost 8 bases, with 17 bases spanning the gap. Germline CDR1 is MNHNS and CDR2 is SASEGT. The CDR3 DNA follows: TGTGCCAGCAGTGCCCGGATCCTGGGGAGGGGCTACACCATC. This codes for CASSARILGRGYTI.

Turning to this clonotype: The germline gene is not matched at one end of the junction; a read error may be the cause. The chain links TRBV11-1 to TRBJ2-2; no definite D call. From germline, CDR1 is SGHAT and CDR2 FQDESV (reference sequence). CDR3 size: 14 residues. CDR3 sequence (DNA): TGTGCCAGCAACTATAGTAGTGGCACCGTGGACCTGTCTTTT. It is translated as CASNYSSGTVDLSF. The full variable domain, rest sourced from reference TRBV11-1 and TRBJ2-2, is EAEVAQSPRYKITEKSQAVAFWCDPISGHATLYWYRQILGQGPELLVQFQDESVVDDSQLPKDRFSAERLKGVDSTLKIQPAELGDSAMYLCASNYSSGTVDLSFGEGSRLTVL.

The sample holds one count of this clonotype. This likely comes from a read error, as the CDR3 has no conserved phenylalanine or tryptophan at its end. This chain links TRBV29-1 with TRBJ2-1, with 12 bases that match TRBD2. The CDR3 contains 14 residues. V shed 5 bases, J shed 6 bases, and the junction held 5 bases outside the gene matches. Germline values: CDR1 SQVTM, CDR2 ANQGSEA. CDR3 nucleotides: TGCAGCGTTCTGACTAGCGGGGGCGTCAATGAGCAGTTCTAC. Protein: CSVLTSGGVNEQFY.

This clonotype was observed once. Mismatch with germline at one junction end may stem from a read error. The chain links TRBV20-1 to TRBJ2-7; 10 nucleotides line up with TRBD1. CDR1 is DFQATT, CDR2 SNEGSKA, per germline (reference sequence). This CDR3 contains 14 residues. The CDR3 here is CCASRDRGSYGQYF. CDR3 DNA: TGCTGTGCTTCCCGGGACAGGGGATCCTACGGGCAGTACTTC.

About this clonotype: A read error may produce the germline difference seen at one junction end. The V call is TRBV6-5, the J call TRBJ1-1; possible D gene TRBD1, 5 bases. Germline values: CDR1 MNHEY, CDR2 SVGAGI. There are 14 residues in the CDR3. The CDR3 sequence: CASNTSTENTEVIF. The CDR3, as DNA: TGTGCCAGCAATACATCGACAGAGAACACTGAAGTTATCTTT.

As concerns this clonotype: An end of the junction differs from the germline gene, which may be a read error. V usage is TRBV10-2 and J usage is TRBJ2-7; the D gene is possibly TRBD2 (5 bases). Germline-derived CDR1 and CDR2 are WSHSY and SAAADI. CDR3 length: 14 residues. The CDR3 nucleotides are TGTCCCAGCAGTGAGTCGCCGGGATATTACGAGCAGTACTTC. Translated: CPSSESPGYYEQYF.

Turning to this clonotype: One end of the junction does not line up with germline, which may come from a read error. The chain recombines TRBV11-1 with TRBJ2-1; possible D gene TRBD2, 5 bases. In germline, CDR1 is SGHAT, CDR2 FQDESV (reference sequence). The CDR3 is 12 residues long. The CDR3 region has the DNA TGTGCTAGCACCTTAGACTACAATGAGCAGTTCTTT. Encoded protein: CASTLDYNEQFF. Supplemented by reference TRBV11-1 and TRBJ2-1, the full variable domain reads EAEVAQSPRYKITEKSQAVAFWCDPISGHATLYWYRQILGQGPELLVQFQDESVVDDSQLPKDRFSAERLKGVDSTLKIQPAELGDSAMYLCASTLDYNEQFFGPGTRLTVL.

This clonotype was detected once. A much larger clone differs by one base, so this may be a read error. The rearrangement links TRBV7-9 to TRBJ2-2; maybe TRBD1 (6 bases). Germline CDR1 is SEHNR and CDR2 is FQNEAQ (reference sequence). Trimming pared 6 bases from V and 6 bases from J, leaving 14 bases between. This CDR3 comprises 14 residues. The CDR3 loop reads CASRSGHGAGELFF. Written as DNA, the CDR3 is TGTGCCAGCAGGTCGGGACATGGGGCCGGGGAGCTGTTTTTT.

This clonotype showed up just a few times. This chain uses TRBV7-3 with TRBJ2-1; 7 nucleotides agree with TRBD2. The CDR3 sequence is 17 residues long. V shed 5 bases, J shed 1 base, and the junction held 11 bases outside the gene matches. The germline gives CDR1 SGHTA, CDR2 FQGTGA. As DNA, the CDR3 is TGTGCCAGCAGCCCCCAGGGAGGGGCCCGGTCCTACAATGAGCAGTTCTTC. It encodes CASSPQGGARSYNEQFF.

This clonotype was found many times. V gene TRBV7-9 combines with J gene TRBJ2-7; 7 nucleotides align to TRBD2. V was pared by 5 bases and J by 3 bases, with 7 bases of the junction left unmatched. CDR1 SEHNR and CDR2 FQNEAQ come from the germline V gene (reference sequence). The CDR3 extends over 14 amino acids. Here the CDR3 DNA reads TGTGCCAGCAGCCCGCCCTGGGGGGGCTACGAGCAGTACTTC. Its translation is CASSPPWGGYEQYF.

Concerning this clonotype itself: Lacking the conserved final phenylalanine or tryptophan, this CDR3 likely reflects a read error. The DNA is left out, because the CDR3 cannot be placed on it with certainty; the CDR3 is given as TCRdb lists it. This rearrangement joins TRBV11-1 to TRBJ2-5. The CDR3 is 14 amino acids long, termini counted. Germline V gene sequence: CDR1 SGHAT, CDR2 FQDESV (reference sequence). Here the CDR3 reads CASSKDAYQETQYS.

This clonotype was observed a few times. A much larger clone is a single base away; this may be a read error. The V call is TRBV5-1, the J call TRBJ1-1, with 8 nucleotides matching TRBD1. Germline values: CDR1 SGHRS, CDR2 YFSETQ. CDR3 length equals 14 residues. The CDR3 nucleotides read TGCGCCAGCGGCTTGGTCCAGGGGGCGCCTGAAGCTTTCTTT. It codes for CASGLVQGAPEAFF.

Comments on this clonotype: A read error may explain this, as a much larger clone is one base away. V usage is TRBV7-3 and J usage is TRBJ2-1, with D hard to call. Trimming took off 2 bases at V and 6 bases at J, with 11 bases between the two ends. Germline CDR1 reads SGHTA; CDR2 reads FQGTGA. This CDR3 contains 14 residues. Here the CDR3 DNA reads TGTGCCAGCAGCTTAGAACTACCCCCCAATGAGCAGTTCTTC. Translating gives CASSLELPPNEQFF.

The chain has TRBV12-3 or TRBV12-4 and TRBJ2-2; D could derive from TRBD1 or TRBD2 (5 bases each). With 3 bases removed from V and 6 bases from J, the gap between germline ends came to 20 bases. CDR3 length equals 17 residues. The CDR3 sequence: CASSLFRVRGGAGELFF. Here the CDR3 DNA reads TGTGCCAGCAGTTTGTTTCGCGTGAGGGGTGGGGCCGGGGAGCTGTTTTTT.